This T cell receptor beta chain was documented in a study of Ad26.COV2.S vaccination and SARS-CoV-2 variants. Study details: This donor came from the COV1001 trial of Ad26.COV2.S. Once, or twice with 56 days between doses, Ad26.COV2.S was given intramuscularly.

The CDR3 has 13 amino acids. Per the germline V gene, CDR1 is MNHEY and CDR2 is SVGEGT. Trimming took off 7 bases at V and 2 bases at J, with 12 bases between the two ends. Stated treatment: around 19 received Ad26.COV2.S at low or high dose, single or two shots; about 5 received placebo; per-sample allocation not given. The samples date from day 63 after the first vaccine or placebo injection. An 18-55-year-old adult in Boston served as donor. Measured with immunoSEQ multiplex PCR; TCRdb has only the in-frame clones, and not every one. The table includes 440,000 or so clones, 80% to 95% detected once.

The sample in question was peripheral blood, obtained in a trial of Ad26.COV2.S vaccine versus placebo. This TCR derives from a person aged 18-60 years who received the Ad26.COV2.S COVID-19 vaccine or a placebo. The chain has TRBV6-2 or TRBV6-3 and TRBJ2-7, with D uncertain. The chain's CDR3 is CASTPRPTYEQYF. CDR3 nucleotides: TGTGCCAGCACCCCAAGGCCTACCTACGAGCAGTACTTC.